Below, 24 T cell receptor beta chains from the same sample are listed, as sequenced in a study of T cells in tuberculosis. Repertoires were generated with immunoSEQ multiplex PCR, while TCRdb's copy carries only in-frame clones and drops some. The table shows about 34,000 clones, with roughly 93% occurring only once. The time point here: new active TB diagnosis, blood taken before or within 7 days of starting treatment. The source material was PBMCs, sampled at tuberculosis diagnosis. These receptors originate from an adult with tuberculosis.

J is TRBJ2-7 and V is TRBV11-2; 8 bases are shared with TRBD2. The germline V gene encodes CDR1 SGHAT and CDR2 FQNNGV. This CDR3 is built from 16 residues. V was clipped by 4 bases and J by 0 bases; unmatched bases: 8. CDR3: CASSSISGGDSYEQYF. CDR3 DNA sequence: TGTGCCAGCAGCTCCATTTCGGGGGGGGACTCCTACGAGCAGTACTTC.

The chain employs TRBV5-4 and TRBJ2-3; 10 nucleotides match TRBD2. The CDR3 has 19 amino acids. V shed 4 bases, J shed 4 bases, and the junction held 18 bases outside the gene matches. The germline gives CDR1 SGHNT, CDR2 YYREEE (reference sequence). The CDR3 coding sequence is TGTGCCAGCAGCCGCCGCAGGGGAGCGGGGGGGCACGATGCAGATACGCAGTATTTT. Translating gives CASSRRRGAGGHDADTQYF. Complete variable domain (other parts from reference TRBV5-4 and TRBJ2-3): ETGVTQSPTHLIKTRGQQVTLRCSSQSGHNTVSWYQQALGQGPQFIFQYYREEENGRGNFPPRFSGLQFPNYSSELNVNALELDDSALYLCASSRRRGAGGHDADTQYFGPGTRLTVL.

This clone came up once. The chain carries TRBV2 and TRBJ2-3; 7 bases line up with TRBD2. V shed 3 bases, J shed 2 bases, and the junction held 5 bases outside the gene matches. The CDR3 is made up of 15 amino acids. Germline lookup yields CDR1 SNHLY and CDR2 FYNNEI. CDR3 in DNA: TGTGCCAGCAGTGATGCGCGGGGGTCCACAGATACGCAGTATTTT. The encoded protein is CASSDARGSTDTQYF.

This clone occurred once. The chain carries TRBV5-1 and TRBJ2-3; TRBD2 might be the D (5 bases). Germline lookup yields CDR1 SGHRS and CDR2 YFSETQ. Trimming stripped 3 bases from V and 5 bases from J, with 10 bases between. The CDR3 runs to 13 residues. The CDR3 loop is CASSSPRGDTQYF. In DNA form, the CDR3 reads TGCGCCAGCAGCTCCCCCCGGGGAGATACGCAGTATTTT.

The chain carries TRBV29-1 and TRBJ2-1; TRBD2 agrees at 15 bases. J was trimmed by 3 bases and V by 4 bases; bases with no gene match: 13. The CDR3 spans 19 residues. Per the germline V gene, CDR1 is SQVTM and CDR2 is ANQGSEA. CDR3 in amino acids: CSVAEQGSGLAGGYNEQFF. In DNA, the CDR3 is TGCAGCGTTGCCGAACAGGGTTCGGGACTAGCGGGAGGCTACAATGAGCAGTTCTTC.

The chain couples TRBV30 to TRBJ2-3; 10 bases match TRBD2. The CDR3 has 20 amino acids. Germline trimming cut 0 bases from V and 4 bases from J; bases unmatched to any gene: 19. Germline-derived CDR1 and CDR2 are GTSNPN and SVGIG (reference sequence). The CDR3 DNA reads as TGTGCCTGGAGTGTCCCGGGCTTCTATAGCGGGAGGATCCCCCCAGATACGCAGTATTTT. Its protein is CAWSVPGFYSGRIPPDTQYF.

The rearrangement uses TRBV27 and TRBJ1-2; 7 nucleotides match TRBD1. J gave up 0 bases and V 6 bases, and 7 bases lay outside the gene matches. The CDR3 is 15 residues long. In germline, CDR1 is MNHEY, CDR2 SMNVEV (reference sequence). CDR3 protein: CASRETGVPNYGYTF. The CDR3, as DNA: TGTGCCAGCAGAGAAACAGGGGTACCTAACTATGGCTACACCTTC.

The rearrangement uses TRBV29-1 and TRBJ2-7, with TRBD1 matching 7 bases. V was clipped by 6 bases and J by 6 bases; unmatched bases: 2. The germline V gene encodes CDR1 SQVTM and CDR2 ANQGSEA. The CDR3 sequence is 10 residues long. The CDR3 spells CSVRQGEQYF. CDR3 in DNA: TGCAGCGTGAGACAGGGCGAGCAGTACTTC.

This chain joins TRBV5-4 and TRBJ1-1, with D tentatively TRBD1 (6 bases). Deletions cut 3 bases from V and 2 bases from J, with 17 bases between. The CDR3 contains 16 residues. CDR1 and CDR2 from the germline V gene are SGHNT and YYREEE (reference sequence). CDR3 region: CASSSGHPGPNTEAFF. The CDR3 DNA sequence: TGTGCCAGCAGCTCGGGACACCCCGGTCCCAACACTGAAGCTTTCTTT.

J is TRBJ2-3 and V is TRBV5-5; 8 nucleotides align to TRBD2. Per the germline V gene, CDR1 is SGHKS and CDR2 is YYEKEE (reference sequence). V gave up 3 bases and J gave up 7 bases; unmatched junction bases: 4. CDR3 length equals 13 residues. CDR3 in amino acids: CASSSLAGNTQYF. DNA for the CDR3: TGTGCCAGCAGCTCCCTAGCGGGCAATACGCAGTATTTT.

This chain uses TRBV2 with TRBJ2-2; no definite D call. Germline values: CDR1 SNHLY, CDR2 FYNNEI. Trimming took 6 bases from V and 5 from J, leaving 7 bases between them. CDR3 size: 12 residues. The CDR3 region is CASSLLTGELFF. In DNA form, the CDR3 reads TGTGCCAGCAGCCTGCTAACCGGGGAGCTGTTTTTT.

This clone has just a few counts. The rearrangement joins TRBV5-1 to TRBJ1-2; D might be TRBD1 (5 bases). V was shortened by 0 bases and J by 8 bases, with 8 bases between the two germline ends. Germline V gene data show CDR1 as SGHRS and CDR2 as YFSETQ. This CDR3 has 12 residues. The CDR3 sequence: CASSLDGAGYTF. The CDR3 nucleotides are TGCGCCAGCAGCTTGGATGGGGCGGGCTACACCTTC.

J is TRBJ2-1 and V is TRBV11-2, with 11 bases aligning to TRBD2. This CDR3 is built from 15 residues. V trimming: 2 bases; J trimming: 4 bases; junction bases outside the gene matches: 1. The germline V gene encodes CDR1 SGHAT and CDR2 FQNNGV. Here the CDR3 reads CASSLTSGGYNEQFF. CDR3 DNA sequence: TGTGCCAGCAGCTTAACTAGCGGGGGTTACAATGAGCAGTTCTTC. The variable domain in full, completed from reference TRBV11-2 and TRBJ2-1, reads EAGVAQSPRYKIIEKRQSVAFWCNPISGHATLYWYQQILGQGPKLLIQFQNNGVVDDSQLPKDRFSAERLKGVDSTLKIQPAKLEDSAVYLCASSLTSGGYNEQFFGPGTRLTVL.

The rearrangement joins TRBV4-1 to TRBJ2-1; 8 bases line up with TRBD1. The CDR3 runs to 16 residues. V gave up 3 bases and J gave up 8 bases; unmatched junction bases: 12. CDR1 and CDR2 from the germline V gene are MGHRA and YSYEKL. The CDR3 loop reads CASSQAPGGFFDEQFF. CDR3 sequence (DNA): TGCGCCAGCAGCCAGGCTCCAGGGGGCTTCTTCGATGAGCAGTTCTTC.

The chain is built from TRBV10-1 and TRBJ2-7, with 7 bases matching TRBD2. CDR3 length: 13 amino acids. Germline V lookup: CDR1 WNHNN, CDR2 SYGVQD (reference sequence). V dropped 2 bases and J dropped 4; count of bases not matched to a gene: 2. The CDR3 nucleotides read TGCGCCAGCAGTGAGGGACTAGAATACGAGCAGTACTTC. It encodes CASSEGLEYEQYF.

The chain combines TRBV18 with TRBJ2-1, with D unclear. The V gene's germline CDR1 is KGHSH and CDR2 LQKENI. The CDR3 consists of 14 residues. The ends were cut back, 6 bases at V and 4 bases at J, with 13 bases in the middle. The CDR3 loop reads CASSPTSFYNEQFF. CDR3 nucleotide sequence: TGTGCCAGCTCGCCTACGAGCTTTTACAATGAGCAGTTCTTC.

J is TRBJ2-7 and V is TRBV7-2, with TRBD2 as a possible D gene (6 bases). The CDR3 covers 14 residues. CDR1 and CDR2 (germline): SGHTA, FQGNSA. The V end was cut by 5 bases, the J end by 0 bases, with 11 bases between. This chain's CDR3 is CASSRRDSSYEQYF. The CDR3 DNA is TGTGCCAGCAGCCGACGGGACTCCTCCTACGAGCAGTACTTC.

The V call is TRBV4-1, the J call TRBJ2-2; the D gene is possibly TRBD2 (5 bases). In germline, CDR1 is MGHRA, CDR2 YSYEKL. V was clipped by 5 bases and J by 5 bases, with 12 bases between them. This CDR3 has 14 amino acids. The CDR3 DNA reads as TGCGCCAGCAGCACGAATTCGGGGACCGGGGAGCTGTTTTTT. Protein: CASSTNSGTGELFF.

This chain connects TRBV5-1 to TRBJ2-3, with 7 positions matching TRBD2. The CDR3 extends over 17 amino acids. V gave up 0 bases and J gave up 4 bases; unmatched junction bases: 11. CDR1 and CDR2 (germline): SGHRS, YFSETQ. For the CDR3, the DNA is TGCGCCAGCAGCTTGGCCTCTGCGGGAGTTGGCGCAGATACGCAGTATTTT. Translation: CASSLASAGVGADTQYF.

This clone was counted a single time. J is TRBJ2-5 and V is TRBV7-2; D remains unclear. The CDR3 covers 13 residues. The germline V and J ends were trimmed by 2 bases and 2 bases, with 6 bases remaining between them. CDR1 and CDR2 (germline): SGHTA, FQGNSA. The DNA of the CDR3 is TGTGCCAGCAGCTTAATAGTTCAAGAGACCCAGTACTTC. Translating it yields CASSLIVQETQYF.

This chain uses TRBV11-2 with TRBJ1-1; D not resolved. Trimming shortened V by 3 bases and J by 11 bases, and 10 bases separated the two germline ends. The CDR3 has 11 amino acids. Germline CDR1 and CDR2: SGHAT and FQNNGV. In DNA, the CDR3 is TGTGCCAGCAGCTTGGGAGAAGGGGCTTTCTTT. Translation gives CASSLGEGAFF.

The chain has TRBV11-2 and TRBJ1-1; TRBD1 matches at 7 bases. The germline CDR1 and CDR2 sequences are SGHAT and FQNNGV. Trimming cost V 5 bases and J 4 bases; bases outside gene matches: 13. The CDR3 is 16 residues long. In nucleotides, the CDR3 is TGTGCCAGCAGCCAGCAATCGGGACAGTGGGGCACTGAAGCTTTCTTT. It encodes CASSQQSGQWGTEAFF.

This sequence joins TRBV19 and TRBJ1-2; D possibly corresponds to TRBD1 (5 bases). CDR3 size: 14 residues. V lost 11 bases to trimming and J lost 0 bases, with 16 bases between them. CDR1 is LNHDA, CDR2 SQIVND, per germline (reference sequence). The CDR3 loop is CAGSQGNPNYGYTF. The DNA of the CDR3 is TGTGCCGGATCCCAGGGAAACCCTAACTATGGCTACACCTTC. Full variable domain (missing parts from reference TRBV19 and TRBJ1-2): DGGITQSPKYLFRKEGQNVTLSCEQNLNHDAMYWYRQDPGQGLRLIYYSQIVNDFQKGDIAEGYSVSREKKESFPLTVTSAQKNPTAFYLCAGSQGNPNYGYTFGSGTRLTVV.

The rearrangement links TRBV13 to TRBJ2-2; no reliable D call. The ends were cut back, 2 bases at V and 4 bases at J, with 8 bases in the middle. CDR3 size: 14 residues. CDR1 and CDR2 (germline): PRHDT, FYEKMQ (reference sequence). CDR3 nucleotide sequence: TGTGCCAGCAGCTTACGCAGTGTCACCGGGGAGCTGTTTTTT. This gives the protein CASSLRSVTGELFF.